Described below is a single TCR beta chain sequence and its context. This clonotype appeared a few times. Its antigen has not been determined. No much larger clone is present one base from it, and per-base qualities are unavailable. To prepare the library, PCR was applied. TCR sequencing of DNA from cultured CD4+ T cells used the Oncomine TCR Beta short-read assay at the Johns Hopkins FTIC core. The QIAamp micro DNA kit was used to extract genomic DNA from the cultured CD4+ T cells. Oncomine TCR Beta libraries from cultured CD4+ T cells were pooled with unique dual indexes and sequenced on an Illumina iSeq 100. Per the source publication's procedure: Non-productive sequences were removed, and CDR3s that did not start with C, did not end with F or W, or were shorter than 7 amino acids were discarded. The MANAFEST web application identified antigen-specific clonotypes by comparing peptide-stimulated wells against reference wells and other culture wells. Positive clones required FDR below 0.05, an odds ratio above 5, and productive frequency above 0.1% in at least two of three replicate wells. A clonotype counted as cross-reactive if it showed significant expansion both in the SARS-CoV-2 spike wells and in at least one common cold coronavirus spike condition. Similarity between CDR3 sequences was evaluated in R version 3.6.1 using Levenshtein distances (stringdist) and unrooted phylogenetic trees (ape). Using fastp at Q25 and MiXCR, TCRdb reprocessed the public reads and kept productive beta chains. Under each unique CDR3 protein, matching rows form one entry showing the most common genes and DNA. The V and J calls follow TCRdb's processing rather than the paper's. This sample lists 15,000 to 20,000 distinct CDR3 sequences; about 55% were detected once. The biggest ten clones account for 9% to 10% of the sample.

The data were obtained in a study of vaccination and CD4 T cells after COVID-19 (dated by TCRdb to 2021 to 2024). A note on the overall study: Convalescent patients had a positive SARS-CoV-2 result on nasal swab PCR, and of these patients, fewer than ten had mild disease and one had severe disease. In the convalescent cohort there were six males and four females, among whom were two Hispanic individuals, seven Caucasians, two Asians and one multiracial person. Each participant got two doses of either the Pfizer-BioNTech BNT162b2 vaccine (n=8) or the Moderna mRNA-1273 vaccine (n=2). Post-COVID blood samples were collected from convalescent patients a median of approximately 100 days after diagnosis, with a range of roughly 35 to 161 days. Post-vaccine blood samples were obtained a median of around 67 days after the second vaccine dose, with a range of about 14 to 250 days. Culture stimuli were overlapping spike peptide pools from SARS-CoV-2 and from the common cold coronaviruses HCoV-NL63, HCoV-OC43 and HCoV-229E. Control cultures received a CEFX viral epitope pool as the positive control, an HIV-1 Nef peptide pool as the negative control, or no peptide. In approximately ten COVID-19 convalescent patients and a few infection-naive healthy vaccine recipients, the spike-specific CD4+ TCR repertoire before mRNA vaccination was compared with the repertoire after mRNA vaccination. Overall results and qualifications from the work: Among the post-vaccine SARS-CoV-2-reactive clones in convalescent patients, a median approximately 86% showed up only after vaccination, which suggests vaccine-specific priming. In convalescent patients, nearly all vaccine-specific clones (304 of 307) were found to be mono-reactive for SARS-CoV-2 spike rather than cross-reactive with common cold coronaviruses. Although the median number of SARS-CoV-2-reactive clonotypes went up from 20 to 25 after infection to some 40 after vaccination, the increase was not significant. Only a relatively small number of convalescent patients were included in the study, and early timepoints following natural infection were not analyzed.

The germline V gene provides CDR1 SGHRS and CDR2 YFSETQ. The CDR3 measures 14 amino acids from cysteine to phenylalanine. Only the CDR3 DNA stays, 42 bases, in frame from base 1. V and J lose 0 bases and 6 bases, and a span of 12 bases separates them. Explained via the paper, the treatment or condition label denotes: roughly 10-day PBMC culture with coronavirus spike peptide pools or control peptides (ViraFEST assay). To expand antigen-specific T cells with peptide pools and then pick out the expanded clonotypes through TCR sequencing, the study relied on the ViraFEST assay. The positive SARS-CoV-2 PCR tests of the convalescent patients were dated from March to December 2020, before the Alpha, Beta and Delta variants emerged in the United States. Each well held two million PBMCs cultured with around 10 ug/ml peptide pools in IMDM containing around 5% human AB serum and 9 to 10 IU/ml IL-2. Half of the culture medium was replaced with fresh IL-2-containing medium on days 3 and 7. CD4+ T cells were isolated after approximately eleven days of culture through negative selection using the EasySep CD4+ T cell isolation kit. PBMCs were separated from whole blood using Ficoll-Paque Plus gradient centrifugation and then either used fresh or cryopreserved at -140C. Culture conditions were generally each tested in triplicate wells.

The sequence links TRBV5-1 to TRBJ1-2; no D segment can be confidently identified. Sample: CD4+ T cells from blood, cultured in vitro. The sequence was obtained from a human donor who had recovered from COVID-19. The CDR3 protein sequence reads: CASSLGQDIDGYTF. The DNA sequence is as follows: TGCGCCAGCAGCTTGGGGCAGGATATCGATGGCTACACCTTC.